The 4 T cell receptor beta chains in this list originate from one sample, sequenced in a study of cytomegalovirus exposure and HLA in healthy donors. The PCR employed 60 Vbeta primers together with 13 Jbeta primers. Clones were read by immunoSEQ multiplex PCR, and TCRdb kept only the in-frame ones, dropping some. This table lists 70,000 to 100,000 clones. The material sequenced was PBMCs. These receptors all come from a man between 18 and 35 years old in good health and CMV-seropositive.

The chain couples TRBV5-1 to TRBJ1-5; tentative D call: TRBD1 (5 bases). This CDR3 is 16 amino acids long. CDR1 and CDR2 from the germline V gene are SGHRS and YFSETQ. Trimming cost V 2 bases and J 1 base, with 13 bases left between them. Here the CDR3 DNA reads TGCGCCAGCAGCTTCGACTCCGGGGGGAGCAATCAGCCCCAGCATTTT. Amino acid sequence: CASSFDSGGSNQPQHF. Full variable domain (missing parts from reference TRBV5-1 and TRBJ1-5): KAGVTQTPRYLIKTRGQQVTLSCSPISGHRSVSWYQQTPGQGLQFLFEYFSETQRNKGNFPGRFSGRQFSNSRSEMNVSTLELGDSALYLCASSFDSGGSNQPQHFGDGTRLSIL.

The chain links TRBV7-9 to TRBJ1-1; TRBD1 matches at 9 bases. Germline V CDR1 and CDR2: SEHNR, FQNEAQ (reference sequence). J was trimmed by 10 bases and V by 4 bases; bases with no gene match: 13. The CDR3 is 15 residues long. CDR3 sequence reads: CASSSRTGDGLGAFF. CDR3 in DNA: TGTGCCAGCAGCTCGAGGACAGGGGACGGTCTTGGAGCTTTCTTT.

This chain joins TRBV5-6 and TRBJ1-5; possible D gene TRBD1, 5 bases. CDR3 size: 13 residues. Trimming removed 4 bases at V and 4 bases at J, with 9 bases between. Germline V gives CDR1 SGHDT, CDR2 YYEEEE. The DNA of the CDR3 is TGTGCCAGCAGCCGGGAGGGGAATCAGCCCCAGCATTTT. Its translation: CASSREGNQPQHF.

The rearrangement links TRBV28 to TRBJ1-1; 11 bases match TRBD1. Germline values: CDR1 MDHEN, CDR2 SYDVKM. After removal of 8 bases from V and 10 bases from J, the junction contained 12 bases not matched to a gene. This CDR3 spans 14 amino acids. CDR3 protein: CASGPDRGQSGAFF. In DNA, the CDR3 is TGTGCCAGCGGGCCGGACAGGGGGCAATCTGGAGCTTTCTTT.